Below, 22 T cell receptor beta chains from the same sample are listed, as sequenced in a study of Ad26.COV2.S vaccination and SARS-CoV-2 variants. Treatment given: some 20 received Ad26.COV2.S at low or high dose, single or two shots; about 5 received placebo; per-sample allocation not given. At day 63 after the first vaccine or placebo injection, samples were drawn. Sequenced by immunoSEQ multiplex PCR; TCRdb stores in-frame clones only, minus some. The table lists roughly 380,000 clones, approximately 85% of them singletons. Sequenced material: peripheral blood, taken in a trial of Ad26.COV2.S vaccine versus placebo. These receptor sequences come from a person between 18 and 65 years old who received the Ad26.COV2.S COVID-19 vaccine or a placebo.

The chain uses TRBV10-1 and TRBJ2-7; unclear D gene. CDR3 length: 13 residues. Trimming removed 8 bases from V and 3 bases from J, with 14 bases in between. The germline CDR1 and CDR2 sequences are WNHNN and SYGVQD (reference sequence). CDR3 region: CASSRITFYEQYF. Here the CDR3 DNA reads TGCGCCAGCTCCCGCATCACCTTCTACGAGCAGTACTTC.

The chain uses TRBV19 and TRBJ2-7; D gene ambiguous. Trimming took off 10 bases at V and 2 bases at J, with 9 bases between the two ends. Germline V gene sequence: CDR1 LNHDA, CDR2 SQIVND (reference sequence). CDR3 length: 11 residues. Here the CDR3 DNA reads TGTGCCACTCGCGGTCCCTACGAGCAGTACTTC. Its protein is CATRGPYEQYF.

The rearrangement joins TRBV28 to TRBJ1-6, with TRBD1 matching over 9 bases. Per germline, CDR1 MDHEN and CDR2 SYDVKM. The CDR3 has 15 residues. The junction had 3 bases not matched to a gene; V was cut back by 2 bases and J by 7 bases. CDR3 residues: CASSLTGGVNSPLHF. CDR3 coding DNA: TGTGCCAGCAGTTTAACAGGGGGCGTAAATTCACCCCTCCACTTT.

The chain links TRBV11-2 to TRBJ1-2, with 10 bases aligning to TRBD1. There are 16 residues in the CDR3. Germline-derived CDR1 and CDR2 are SGHAT and FQNNGV. V lost 5 bases and J lost 6; bases outside the gene matches: 12. CDR3 residues: CASSLQTGGQGHGYTF. The DNA for the CDR3 is TGTGCCAGCAGCCTACAGACGGGGGGACAGGGGCATGGCTACACCTTC. The full variable domain, rest sourced from reference TRBV11-2 and TRBJ1-2, is EAGVAQSPRYKIIEKRQSVAFWCNPISGHATLYWYQQILGQGPKLLIQFQNNGVVDDSQLPKDRFSAERLKGVDSTLKIQPAKLEDSAVYLCASSLQTGGQGHGYTFGSGTRLTVV.

V is TRBV5-1 and J is TRBJ2-2; D is unresolved. Between the trimmed V and J ends, which lost 1 base and 1 base, there was a span of 14 bases. The length of the CDR3 is 17 residues. CDR1 is SGHRS and CDR2 is YFSETQ in the germline V gene. CDR3 loop: CASSLRQVGWNTGELFF. The CDR3 DNA reads as TGCGCCAGCAGCTTGAGGCAAGTGGGGTGGAACACCGGGGAGCTGTTTTTT.

The chain joins TRBV7-9 to TRBJ2-3, with D perhaps TRBD2 (6 bases). Germline assignment: CDR1 SEHNR and CDR2 FQNEAQ (reference sequence). The V and J ends lost 5 bases and 0 bases respectively, with 15 bases between them. This CDR3 has 16 amino acids. Written as DNA, the CDR3 is TGTGCCAGCAGCGCCCAGACGGGGACTAGCACAGATACGCAGTATTTT. Amino acid sequence: CASSAQTGTSTDTQYF.

The chain uses TRBV11-2 and TRBJ1-4; tentatively, D is TRBD1 (6 bases). The CDR3 spans 12 residues. Germline V gives CDR1 SGHAT, CDR2 FQNNGV. V was shortened by 5 bases and J by 12 bases, with 13 bases between the two germline ends. The CDR3 coding sequence is TGTGCCAGCAGCCCAGGACAGACAGAACTGTTTTTT. This sequence encodes CASSPGQTELFF.

The chain joins TRBV4-1 to TRBJ1-1; 9 bases agree with TRBD1. V shed 2 bases, J shed 5 bases, and the junction held 9 bases outside the gene matches. The CDR3 is 16 residues long. The V gene's germline CDR1 is MGHRA and CDR2 YSYEKL. CDR3 bases: TGCGCCAGCAGCCAAATATCTACCGGGACAGGGACTGAAGCTTTCTTT. This codes for CASSQISTGTGTEAFF.

Regarding this clone: The sample contains more than one DNA sequence encoding this CDR3. The J gene is TRBJ2-1, the V gene TRBV7-2; TRBD2 matches at 7 bases. The CDR3 runs 15 residues. After removal of 2 bases from V and 1 base from J, the junction contained 2 bases not matched to a gene. CDR1 is SGHTA, CDR2 FQGNSA, per germline. CDR3 in DNA: TGTGCCAGCAGCTTATTGGGGGGGTCCTACAATGAGCAGTTCTTC. This gives the protein CASSLLGGSYNEQFF.

CDR3 sequence: CASSYDRGFDEQFF. CDR3 nucleotide sequence: TGTGCCAGCAGTTACGACAGGGGGTTCGATGAGCAGTTCTTC. The genes are TRBV6-5 and TRBJ2-1, with 9 positions matching TRBD1. The germline V gene has CDR1 MNHEY and CDR2 SVGAGI. CDR3 length: 14 residues. V gave up 2 bases and J gave up 8 bases; unmatched junction bases: 4.

This rearrangement joins TRBV9 to TRBJ2-3; TRBD2 agrees at 14 bases. Germline V lookup: CDR1 SGDLS, CDR2 YYNGEE. The V gene end was trimmed by 3 bases and the J gene end by 2 bases; junction bases not matched to a gene: 5. The CDR3 has 17 residues. The CDR3 nucleotides are TGTGCCAGCAGCGCCGGGACTAGCGGGAGCTACACAGATACGCAGTATTTT. It encodes CASSAGTSGSYTDTQYF.

This rearrangement joins TRBV6-5 to TRBJ2-5; D possibly corresponds to TRBD1 (5 bases). Trimming left V 6 bases short and J 3 bases short, with 11 bases between. Germline CDR1 is MNHEY and CDR2 is SVGAGI. This CDR3 contains 13 residues. The CDR3 bases are TGTGCCAGCAGCTACGACAGAGAAGAGACCCAGTACTTC. Protein sequence: CASSYDREETQYF.

The rearrangement links TRBV5-1 to TRBJ2-7, with 9 nucleotides matching TRBD1. Germline CDR1 SGHRS, CDR2 YFSETQ. The CDR3 length is 14 residues. V was pared by 3 bases and J by 6 bases, with 7 bases of the junction left unmatched. DNA for the CDR3: TGCGCCAGCAGCTCGGCGACAGGGGGTGGCGAGCAGTACTTC. Amino acid sequence: CASSSATGGGEQYF. Full variable domain (outside the CDR3, taken from reference TRBV5-1 and TRBJ2-7): KAGVTQTPRYLIKTRGQQVTLSCSPISGHRSVSWYQQTPGQGLQFLFEYFSETQRNKGNFPGRFSGRQFSNSRSEMNVSTLELGDSALYLCASSSATGGGEQYFGPGTRLTVT.

The V and J genes are TRBV5-1 and TRBJ1-6; D not resolved. V was trimmed by 0 bases and J by 13 bases, leaving 11 bases between them. The CDR3 consists of 13 residues. Germline V gene data show CDR1 as SGHRS and CDR2 as YFSETQ. CDR3 sequence reads: CASSLEADDPLHF. The CDR3 DNA is TGCGCCAGCAGCTTGGAGGCAGACGATCCCCTCCACTTT.

A few counts support this clone. This rearrangement joins TRBV6-5 to TRBJ1-4; D gene ambiguous. V was cut by 7 bases and J by 5 bases, with 11 bases left in between. The CDR3 sequence is 13 residues long. From germline, CDR1 is MNHEY and CDR2 SVGAGI. CDR3 sequence: CASTHERNEKLFF. The CDR3 DNA reads as TGTGCCAGCACTCATGAGAGGAATGAAAAACTGTTTTTT.

The chain links TRBV5-4 to TRBJ2-3; 7 bases line up with TRBD2. This CDR3 is built from 14 residues. V shed 8 bases, J shed 2 bases, and the junction held 8 bases outside the gene matches. Germline V gives CDR1 SGHNT, CDR2 YYREEE (reference sequence). CDR3 DNA sequence: TGTGCCAGTAGACTAGCAGACGACACAGATACGCAGTATTTT. Translating gives CASRLADDTDTQYF. The entire variable domain, with the rest obtained from reference TRBV5-4 and TRBJ2-3, is as follows: ETGVTQSPTHLIKTRGQQVTLRCSSQSGHNTVSWYQQALGQGPQFIFQYYREEENGRGNFPPRFSGLQFPNYSSELNVNALELDDSALYLCASRLADDTDTQYFGPGTRLTVL.

The chain joins TRBV4-3 to TRBJ1-2, with D maybe TRBD1 (6 bases). The CDR3 length is 14 residues. Deletions cut 3 bases from V and 8 bases from J, with 16 bases between. The germline gives CDR1 LGHNA, CDR2 YSLEER. The CDR3 nucleotides are TGCGCCAGCAGCCAGGGAAACAGGGATCGCGGCTACACCTTC. Encoded protein: CASSQGNRDRGYTF.

CDR3: CASSPDRESRTGELFF. In nucleotides, the CDR3 is TGCGCCAGCAGCCCGGACAGGGAATCACGGACCGGGGAGCTGTTTTTT. This rearrangement joins TRBV5-1 to TRBJ2-2, with 8 bases matching TRBD1. With V trimmed by 4 bases and J by 5 bases, 10 bases remained unmatched. Looked up from germline, CDR1 is SGHRS and CDR2 is YFSETQ. There are 16 residues in the CDR3.

The chain links TRBV5-1 to TRBJ2-1; no clear D gene. CDR3 size: 14 residues. CDR1 SGHRS and CDR2 YFSETQ come from the germline V gene. Trimming shortened V by 4 bases and J by 0 bases, and 8 bases separated the two germline ends. Here the CDR3 reads CASSEYSSYNEQFF. The CDR3 DNA sequence: TGCGCCAGCAGCGAATATAGCTCCTACAATGAGCAGTTCTTC.

The chain joins TRBV10-3 to TRBJ2-7, with D uncertain. Looked up from germline, CDR1 is ENHRY and CDR2 is SYGVKD. V was trimmed by 6 bases and J by 3 bases, leaving 6 bases between them. The CDR3 is 11 residues long. CDR3: CAISRYYEQYF. In DNA form, the CDR3 reads TGTGCCATCAGCCGCTACTACGAGCAGTACTTC.

The chain has TRBV2 and TRBJ1-2, with D maybe TRBD1 (6 bases). CDR1 is SNHLY and CDR2 is FYNNEI in the germline V gene. V lost 7 bases and J 7 bases, leaving 13 bases between the germline ends. This CDR3 contains 12 residues. DNA of the CDR3: TGTGCCAGCAAGGGGGAATTCTCTGGCTACACCTTC. This sequence encodes CASKGEFSGYTF.

The chain uses TRBV14 and TRBJ2-1, with D hard to call. The CDR3 has 15 residues. V lost 0 bases and J 7 bases, leaving 13 bases between the germline ends. Germline V gives CDR1 SGHDN, CDR2 FVKESK. The CDR3 here is CASSQDSGSRNEQFF. CDR3 DNA: TGTGCCAGCAGCCAAGATTCTGGCAGCCGGAATGAGCAGTTCTTC. The entire variable domain, with the rest obtained from reference TRBV14 and TRBJ2-1, is as follows: EAGVTQFPSHSVIEKGQTVTLRCDPISGHDNLYWYRRVMGKEIKFLLHFVKESKQDESGMPNNRFLAERTGGTYSTLKVQPAELEDSGVYFCASSQDSGSRNEQFFGPGTRLTVL.